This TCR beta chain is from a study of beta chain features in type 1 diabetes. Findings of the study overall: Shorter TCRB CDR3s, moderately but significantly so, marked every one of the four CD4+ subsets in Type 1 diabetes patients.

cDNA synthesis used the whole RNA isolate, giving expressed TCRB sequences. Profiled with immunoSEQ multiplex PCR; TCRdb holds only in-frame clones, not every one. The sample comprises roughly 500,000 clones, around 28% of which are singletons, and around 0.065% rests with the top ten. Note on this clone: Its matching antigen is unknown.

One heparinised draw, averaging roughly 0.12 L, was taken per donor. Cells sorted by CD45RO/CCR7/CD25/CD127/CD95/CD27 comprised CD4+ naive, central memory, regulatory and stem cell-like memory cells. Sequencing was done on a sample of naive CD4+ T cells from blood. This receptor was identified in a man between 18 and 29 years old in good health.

CDR3 in amino acids: CACAGGTGDEKLFF. In nucleotides, the CDR3 is TGTGCCTGCGCCGGGGGGACGGGCGATGAAAAACTGTTTTTT. V gene TRBV30 combines with J gene TRBJ1-4; D is perhaps TRBD1 (5 bases). V lost 6 bases, J lost 6 bases, and 17 bases lay in between. CDR3 size: 14 residues. Germline loops: CDR1 GTSNPN, CDR2 SVGIG (reference sequence).